The 20 T cell receptor beta chains reported below all come from one sample, sequenced in a study of blood T cell repertoires in COVID-19. The table came from immunoSEQ multiplex PCR; TCRdb's copy has only in-frame clones and leaves some out. The sample shows 380,000 or so clones, 70% to 90% of them seen only once. Sequenced sample: PBMCs or T cells enriched from blood (not recorded which). These receptors originate from a woman in her forties with acute COVID-19.

The gene calls are TRBV18 and TRBJ2-7, with a possible D match to TRBD2 (7 bases). CDR3 length equals 16 residues. Germline values: CDR1 KGHSH, CDR2 LQKENI. The V and J ends lost 4 bases and 5 bases respectively, with 21 bases between them. This CDR3 reads CASSRGGSGRRDEQYF. The CDR3 coding sequence is TGTGCCAGCTCACGGGGGGGCTCGGGACGGAGGGACGAGCAGTACTTC.

V gene TRBV19 combines with J gene TRBJ2-6, with 7 bases lining up with TRBD1. This CDR3 comprises 15 residues. J lost 3 bases, V lost 7 bases, and 6 bases had no gene match. Per the germline V gene, CDR1 is LNHDA and CDR2 is SQIVND (reference sequence). The DNA for the CDR3 is TGTGCCAGTACGCCACAGGGGTATGGGGCCAACGTCCTGACTTTC. This codes for CASTPQGYGANVLTF.

The gene calls are TRBV27 and TRBJ1-5; possibly TRBD1 for D (6 bases). Germline CDR1 MNHEY, CDR2 SMNVEV (reference sequence). The CDR3 runs 15 residues. Trimming took 6 bases from V and 3 from J, leaving 15 bases between them. CDR3 bases: TGTGCCAGCAGATTCAGGACAGTTCTCAATCAGCCCCAGCATTTT. Its protein is CASRFRTVLNQPQHF.

V usage is TRBV5-8 and J usage is TRBJ1-3; D call uncertain. The V and J ends lost 7 bases and 2 bases respectively, with 13 bases between them. The germline V gene has CDR1 SGHTS and CDR2 YDEGEE. The CDR3 totals 14 residues. CDR3 loop: CASPDHGAGNTIYF. DNA of the CDR3: TGTGCCAGCCCCGATCACGGGGCTGGAAACACCATATATTTT.

V and J are TRBV5-1 and TRBJ1-3; possibly TRBD1 for D (5 bases). The CDR3 loop spans 15 amino acids. Germline lookup yields CDR1 SGHRS and CDR2 YFSETQ. Trimming removed 2 bases at V and 4 bases at J, with 13 bases between. The CDR3 region is CASSFTGEGGNTIYF. The CDR3 nucleotides read TGCGCCAGCAGCTTTACAGGCGAAGGAGGAAACACCATATATTTT.

J is TRBJ1-6 and V is TRBV12-5; D remains unclear. Germline V gene sequence: CDR1 LGHNT, CDR2 FRNRAP. The CDR3 length is 13 residues. V was shortened by 1 base and J by 6 bases, with 4 bases between the two germline ends. CDR3 protein: CASGLAVNSPLHF. Here the CDR3 DNA reads TGTGCTAGTGGTTTGGCAGTTAATTCACCCCTCCACTTT.

The genes are TRBV7-2 and TRBJ1-1; 9 bases are shared with TRBD1. The germline V gene has CDR1 SGHTA and CDR2 FQGNSA. V lost 4 bases, J lost 5 bases, and 11 bases stayed unmatched. The CDR3 covers 16 residues. The CDR3 DNA reads TGTGCCAGCAGCTCCGGACAGGGGAGGAGGAGGACTGAAGCTTTCTTT. Its protein product is CASSSGQGRRRTEAFF.

This chain joins TRBV3-1 (or the pseudogene TRBV3-2) and TRBJ2-5; D call uncertain. CDR3 size: 16 residues. Per germline, CDR1 LGHDT and CDR2 YNNKEL (reference sequence). V was cut by 1 base and J by 4 bases, with 16 bases left in between. The CDR3 spells CASSQALARVGETQYF. The CDR3 nucleotides read TGTGCCAGCAGCCAAGCCTTAGCAAGAGTTGGAGAGACCCAGTACTTC.

Written as DNA, the CDR3 is TGCGCCAGCAGCCAAGATCTCCGACAGGGAATACCTTCCTATGGCTACACCTTC. Protein product: CASSQDLRQGIPSYGYTF. The J gene is TRBJ1-2, the V gene TRBV4-1, with TRBD1 matching over 7 bases. CDR3 size: 18 residues. Germline CDR1 reads MGHRA; CDR2 reads YSYEKL. V shed 0 bases and J 4 bases; nucleotides not matched to a gene: 14.

J is TRBJ2-1 and V is TRBV5-1; 7 nucleotides line up with TRBD2. Germline loops: CDR1 SGHRS, CDR2 YFSETQ. The CDR3 is 18 residues long. V shed 0 bases and J 5 bases; nucleotides not matched to a gene: 14. The CDR3 sequence: CASSLEILAQGGHNEQFF. The CDR3 nucleotides are TGCGCCAGCAGCTTGGAAATCCTCGCCCAGGGAGGGCACAATGAGCAGTTCTTC.

This clone appeared a few times. The V gene is TRBV19, the J gene TRBJ2-2; D gene uncertain. With 9 bases removed from V and 1 base from J, the gap between germline ends came to 12 bases. The CDR3 consists of 14 residues. Germline assignment: CDR1 LNHDA and CDR2 SQIVND (reference sequence). The CDR3 nucleotides read TGTGCCAGCAGCGCGACGGTGAACACCGGGGAGCTGTTTTTT. As protein: CASSATVNTGELFF.

The rearrangement links TRBV5-1 to TRBJ2-5, with TRBD1 matching 11 bases. The CDR3 has 16 residues. Per the germline V gene, CDR1 is SGHRS and CDR2 is YFSETQ. Unmatched junction bases numbered 8, after V lost 2 bases and J lost 5 bases. The CDR3 DNA is TGCGCCAGCAGCTTATCCGGGACAGGGGGTTCGGAGACCCAGTACTTC. Encoded protein: CASSLSGTGGSETQYF. Full variable domain (rest looked up from reference TRBV5-1 and TRBJ2-5): KAGVTQTPRYLIKTRGQQVTLSCSPISGHRSVSWYQQTPGQGLQFLFEYFSETQRNKGNFPGRFSGRQFSNSRSEMNVSTLELGDSALYLCASSLSGTGGSETQYFGPGTRLLVL.

CDR3: CASSETPVNGYTF. The CDR3 DNA is TGTGCCAGCAGTGAAACCCCAGTTAATGGCTACACCTTC. The chain carries TRBV2 and TRBJ1-2; D gene uncertain. Germline assignment: CDR1 SNHLY and CDR2 FYNNEI. The CDR3 runs to 13 residues. The V and J ends lost 2 bases and 6 bases respectively, with 10 bases between them.

V is TRBV2 and J is TRBJ2-7; D call uncertain. Germline V gene lookup returns CDR1 SNHLY and CDR2 FYNNEI. There are 15 residues in the CDR3. Trimming shortened V by 1 base and J by 2 bases, and 12 bases separated the two germline ends. The CDR3 reads CASSEGAGTTYEQYF. DNA of the CDR3: TGTGCCAGCAGTGAAGGGGCCGGCACCACCTACGAGCAGTACTTC. Full variable domain (missing parts from reference TRBV2 and TRBJ2-7): EPEVTQTPSHQVTQMGQEVILRCVPISNHLYFYWYRQILGQKVEFLVSFYNNEISEKSEIFDDQFSVERPDGSNFTLKIRSTKLEDSAMYFCASSEGAGTTYEQYFGPGTRLTVT.

This chain links TRBV7-9 with TRBJ1-2; 9 positions agree with TRBD1. CDR1 is SEHNR, CDR2 FQNEAQ, per germline (reference sequence). J gave up 6 bases and V 3 bases, and 5 bases lay outside the gene matches. The CDR3 runs to 14 residues. The CDR3 DNA reads TGTGCCAGCAGCTTCCCACAGGGGGCGAATGGCTACACCTTC. Encoded protein: CASSFPQGANGYTF.

The chain employs TRBV3-1 (or the pseudogene TRBV3-2) and TRBJ2-3, with a tentative D call TRBD1 (6 bases). Germline CDR1 is LGHDT and CDR2 is YNNKEL (reference sequence). This CDR3 is built from 16 residues. The V gene lost 4 bases and the J gene lost 2 bases, with 16 bases spanning the gap. Written as DNA, the CDR3 is TGTGCCAGCAGCCCCTACCTGGGGGCCGACACAGATACGCAGTATTTT. Encoded protein: CASSPYLGADTDTQYF.

Notes on this clone: This specimen includes other DNA sequences encoding the same CDR3. The J gene is TRBJ1-3, the V gene TRBV6-5; the match to TRBD1 covers 7 bases. J lost 1 base, V lost 6 bases, and 6 bases had no gene match. Germline values: CDR1 MNHEY, CDR2 SVGAGI. The CDR3 totals 15 residues. This CDR3 reads CASSSGQSSGNTIYF. The CDR3 DNA follows: TGTGCCAGCAGCTCGGGACAGTCTTCTGGAAACACCATATATTTT.

The rearrangement links TRBV29-1 to TRBJ2-1; 11 nucleotides line up with TRBD2. There are 13 residues in the CDR3. Germline-derived CDR1 and CDR2 are SQVTM and ANQGSEA. With 7 bases clipped from V and 7 bases from J, the junction kept 6 bases outside the gene matches. This CDR3 is CSAGGLAENEQFF. CDR3 nucleotide sequence: TGCAGCGCGGGGGGACTAGCGGAAAATGAGCAGTTCTTC.

V is TRBV28 and J is TRBJ1-5; 8 bases match TRBD1. The CDR3 sequence is 17 residues long. Germline trimming cut 6 bases from V and 6 bases from J; bases unmatched to any gene: 16. The germline V gene has CDR1 MDHEN and CDR2 SYDVKM. This chain's CDR3 is CASSGQGAENVGQPQHF. DNA for the CDR3: TGTGCCAGCAGCGGGCAGGGGGCAGAAAACGTGGGTCAGCCCCAGCATTTT.

The V call is TRBV4-2, the J call TRBJ1-4; weak D call: TRBD1 (5 bases). Germline CDR1 and CDR2: LGHNA and YNFKEQ. The CDR3 extends over 15 amino acids. V lost 0 bases, J lost 10 bases, and 15 bases lay in between. The CDR3 DNA reads as TGTGCCAGCAGCCAAGATGGGAGGGACCTGGGAAAACTGTTTTTT. Translating gives CASSQDGRDLGKLFF.